The T cell receptor (beta chain) under discussion was sequenced for a study of CD8+CD57+ T cells in acquired aplastic anemia. Points from the study as a whole: Overlap between patients and controls comprised 25 to 35 CD8+ CDR3 sequences. CD8+ Simpson's diversity in patients was not significantly different from that in controls.

Notes on this clonotype: The antigen remains unidentified.

By flow cytometry, patients selected for sequencing had shown an expansion of CD8+CD57+ cells. According to the study, genomic DNA was the template for TCR beta VDJ and CDR3 profiling. Using its own MiXCR run on the reads, TCRdb lists one record per CDR3 protein. The table lists approximately 250,000 distinct CDR3 sequences, roughly 82% of them singletons. This sequence was found in a human donor with aplastic anemia. Sequenced material: sorted CD4+, CD8+, or CD8+CD57+ T cells (not recorded which) from PBMCs.

DNA of the CDR3: TGTGCCAGCAGCTTGGAAAGCGGGGAGCTGTTTTTT. It is translated as CASSLESGELFF. The chain links TRBV5-5 to TRBJ2-2; D call uncertain. V was trimmed by 0 bases and J by 7 bases, leaving 4 bases between them. CDR1 is SGHKS and CDR2 is YYEKEE in the germline V gene (reference sequence). There are 12 residues in the CDR3.